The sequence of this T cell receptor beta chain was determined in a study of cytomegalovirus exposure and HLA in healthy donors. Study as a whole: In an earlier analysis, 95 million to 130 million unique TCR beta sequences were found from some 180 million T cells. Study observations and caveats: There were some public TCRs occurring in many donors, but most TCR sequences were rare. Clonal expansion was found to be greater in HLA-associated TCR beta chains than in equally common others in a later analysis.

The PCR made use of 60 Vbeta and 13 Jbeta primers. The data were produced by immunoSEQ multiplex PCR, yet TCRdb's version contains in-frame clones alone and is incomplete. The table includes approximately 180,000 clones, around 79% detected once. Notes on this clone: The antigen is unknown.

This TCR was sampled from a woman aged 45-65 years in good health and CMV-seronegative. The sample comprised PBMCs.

CDR3 in DNA: TGTGCCACCAGCAGAGAGGTAGGAGGTAGCGGGAATTACAATGAGCAGTTCTTC. Translation gives CATSREVGGSGNYNEQFF. This chain uses TRBV15 with TRBJ2-1, with 8 bases matching TRBD2. Germline-derived CDR1 and CDR2 are LNHNV and YYDKDF (reference sequence). The CDR3 extends over 18 amino acids. V shed 0 bases and J 4 bases; nucleotides not matched to a gene: 11.